These 27 T cell receptor beta chains were sequenced from one sample in a study of shared clonotypes between healthy human individuals (dated by TCRdb to about 2020). Library construction relied on the immunoSEQ multiplex PCR assay. As stored in TCRdb, this immuneACCESS dataset retains in-frame rearrangements with V and J assigned. A fraction of the clones does not appear; measured against another copy, unresolved V genes explain less than half of the discrepancy, and the remainder lacks a known reason. The sample yields some 490,000 clones; 81% were counted once. The ten largest clonotypes hold roughly 13% of the sample. Sequenced input: PBMCs. The origin of the receptors is a woman in her forties in good health. Some clones in this sample may be carry-over from other donors' samples.

This chain uses TRBV23-1 with TRBJ2-2; possibly TRBD2 for D (6 bases). TRBV23-1 is identified as an open reading frame with a role that is uncertain. CDR3 length: 15 residues. Trimming took off 3 bases at V and 5 bases at J, with 13 bases between the two ends. CDR3 region: CASSHSGTATGELFF. The DNA of the CDR3 is TGCGCCAGCAGTCATAGCGGCACCGCGACCGGGGAGCTGTTTTTT.

There are many counts of this clone. The missing conserved phenylalanine or tryptophan at the end of this CDR3 makes a read error likely. The DNA is omitted, as the CDR3 cannot be located on it reliably, and the CDR3 follows TCRdb's listing. V usage is TRBV5-4 and J usage is TRBJ1-2; the listed D gene, TRBD1, was not tested against the DNA. The CDR3 is made up of 12 amino acids, end residues included. The V gene's germline CDR1 is SGHNT and CDR2 YYREEE (reference sequence). Here the CDR3 reads CASSSKGRQRRI.

The V gene is TRBV30, the J gene TRBJ2-7; TRBD1 matches at 8 bases. Looked up from germline, CDR1 is GTSNPN and CDR2 is SVGIG (reference sequence). The CDR3 is made up of 14 amino acids. Unmatched junction bases numbered 6, after V lost 3 bases and J lost 2 bases. The CDR3 is CAWRGTGIPYEQYF. Written as DNA, the CDR3 is TGTGCCTGGAGGGGGACAGGAATCCCCTACGAGCAGTACTTC. The variable domain in full, with the rest retrieved from reference TRBV30 and TRBJ2-7, is SQTIHQWPATLVQPVGSPLSLECTVEGTSNPNLYWYRQAAGRGLQLLFYSVGIGQISSEVPQNLSASRPQDRQFILSSKKLLLSDSGFYLCAWRGTGIPYEQYFGPGTRLTVT.

Regarding this clone: A read error likely explains this, since a far larger clone differs by one base. The sample contains more than one DNA sequence encoding this CDR3. The chain links TRBV11-2 to TRBJ2-2; possibly TRBD1 for D (6 bases). This CDR3 has 16 amino acids. CDR1 is SGHAT and CDR2 is FQNNGV in the germline V gene. For the CDR3, the DNA is TGTGCCAGCAGCCTATTGGGGGCAGGGGACACAGGGGAGCTGTTTTTT. Protein: CASSLLGAGDTGELFF.

This chain connects TRBV7-6 to TRBJ1-5, with 12 bases identical to TRBD1. V lost 5 bases to trimming and J lost 1 base; unmatched junction nucleotides: 9. The CDR3 consists of 18 residues. The germline CDR1 and CDR2 sequences are SGHVS and FNYEAQ. The CDR3 DNA is TGTGCCAGCAGCCCGAGGGACAGGGGGCTTTGGAGCAATCAGCCCCAGCATTTT. This gives the protein CASSPRDRGLWSNQPQHF.

The table lists this clone with a count of one. This is likely an artifact of a read error, given a far larger clone one base away. V is TRBV11-3 and J is TRBJ2-1; D is possibly TRBD1 (6 bases). Per the germline V gene, CDR1 is SGHNT and CDR2 is YENEEA. V dropped 0 bases and J dropped 6 bases, with 12 bases sitting between them. CDR3 size: 15 residues. DNA of the CDR3: TGTGCCAGCAGCTTAGAAGGGGGAAAGGGCAATGAGCAGTTCTTC. As protein: CASSLEGGKGNEQFF.

CDR3 bases: TGTGCCAGCAGCAAAGGGGAGGGGACACTCGGAAACACCATATATTTT. Its protein product is CASSKGEGTLGNTIYF. The rearrangement joins TRBV21-1 to TRBJ1-3. TRBV21-1 is a recognized pseudogene. The CDR3 has 16 amino acids.

On this clone: The likely explanation is a read error, given a far larger clone one base away. This CDR3 is also generated by other DNA sequences in the sample. CDR3 protein: CASSLVPEAYNEQFF. The CDR3 nucleotides read TGTGCCAGCAGCTTAGTTCCAGAGGCTTACAATGAGCAGTTCTTC. The chain is built from TRBV7-9 and TRBJ2-7, with D unresolved. TRBJ2-1 explains the end of the DNA better; the J call may be wrong. The CDR3 is 15 amino acids. Germline V gene sequence: CDR1 SEHNR, CDR2 FQNEAQ (reference sequence).

This clone occurred once. The rearrangement uses TRBV28 and TRBJ2-7; D is perhaps TRBD2 (6 bases). Trimming took off 5 bases at V and 9 bases at J, with 14 bases between the two ends. CDR1 MDHEN and CDR2 SYDVKM come from the germline V gene. This CDR3 contains 12 residues. CDR3 in amino acids: CASSRDSPRQYF. The CDR3, as DNA: TGTGCCAGCAGTCGGGACTCTCCTAGGCAGTACTTC.

Details on this clone: The same CDR3 also results from other DNA sequences found in this sample. Written as DNA, the CDR3 is TGTGCCAGCAGCTTGGGGGCGTCTGGGGCCAACGTCCTGACTTTC. This translates into CASSLGASGANVLTF. The rearrangement links TRBV5-6 to TRBJ2-6; D unclear. The V gene's germline CDR1 is SGHDT and CDR2 YYEEEE. V was clipped by 0 bases and J by 1 base, with 5 bases between them. The CDR3 totals 15 residues.

The chain is built from TRBV7-2 and TRBJ2-4; the D gene is possibly TRBD2 (6 bases). With 5 bases removed from V and 8 bases from J, the gap between germline ends came to 10 bases. CDR1 and CDR2 from the germline V gene are SGHTA and FQGNSA. This CDR3 is 12 amino acids long. The CDR3 sequence: CASSGPSDIQYF. CDR3 DNA sequence: TGTGCCAGCAGCGGGCCTAGCGACATTCAGTACTTC.

Points on this clone: The likely explanation is a read error, given a far larger clone one base away. The genes are TRBV5-1 and TRBJ1-2; D perhaps matches TRBD1 (6 bases). CDR1 and CDR2 from the germline V gene are SGHRS and YFSETQ. This CDR3 has 14 residues. The CDR3 here is CASSLTGFSYCYTF. In DNA form, the CDR3 reads TGCGCCAGCAGTTTGACAGGTTTCTCCTATTGCTACACCTTC.

Comments on this clone: A far larger clone lies a single base away; this is likely a read error. This CDR3 is also generated by other DNA sequences in the sample. V usage is TRBV2 and J usage is TRBJ2-3, with TRBD2 matching over 9 bases. V shed 8 bases, J shed 0 bases, and the junction held 15 bases outside the gene matches. Looked up from germline, CDR1 is SNHLY and CDR2 is FYNNEI. CDR3 length equals 18 residues. The CDR3 DNA reads TGTGCCAGCTACGGCGCTTTAGCGGGGGATCTTAGCACAGATACGCAGTATTTT. Translated, it gives CASYGALAGDLSTDTQYF.

As regards this clone: It is likely a read error: a sequence one base away is far more abundant. Other nucleotide sequences in the sample specify the same CDR3. V usage is TRBV7-8 and J usage is TRBJ1-1, with D unclear. CDR1 is SGHVS and CDR2 is FQNEAQ in the germline V gene. The CDR3 runs 14 residues. CDR3 DNA sequence: TGCGCCAGCAGCCGACGGGTGGAGAACACTGAAGCTTTCTTT. This codes for CASSRRVENTEAFF.

J is TRBJ2-1 and V is TRBV5-1; tentatively, D is TRBD2 (5 bases). The CDR3 sequence is 14 residues long. Germline values: CDR1 SGHRS, CDR2 YFSETQ. V was cut by 4 bases and J by 8 bases, with 16 bases left in between. As DNA, the CDR3 is TGCGCCAGCAGCGCCGGACTGGTACTCGATGAGCAGTTCTTC. This translates into CASSAGLVLDEQFF.

This clone has only a few counts. The V gene is TRBV6-5, the J gene TRBJ2-1, with 10 positions matching TRBD2. CDR1 is MNHEY, CDR2 SVGAGI, per germline. V lost 6 bases to trimming and J lost 2 bases; unmatched junction nucleotides: 4. This CDR3 region has 15 residues. The CDR3 protein is CASRLSGRAYNEQFF. DNA for the CDR3: TGTGCCAGCAGGCTCAGCGGGAGGGCCTACAATGAGCAGTTCTTC.

V usage is TRBV28 and J usage is TRBJ2-5; D unclear. CDR3 length: 13 residues. In germline, CDR1 is MDHEN, CDR2 SYDVKM. Trimming removed 3 bases from V and 7 bases from J, with 12 bases in between. The CDR3 DNA reads TGTGCCAGCAGTTTTACCCGAGTTGGGACCCAGTACTTC. This encodes CASSFTRVGTQYF. The full variable domain, its missing parts supplied by reference TRBV28 and TRBJ2-5, is DVKVTQSSRYLVKRTGEKVFLECVQDMDHENMFWYRQDPGLGLRLIYFSYDVKMKEKGDIPEGYSVSREKKERFSLILESASTNQTSMYLCASSFTRVGTQYFGPGTRLLVL.

The V gene is TRBV10-2, the J gene TRBJ1-2, with D unclear. Trimming shortened V by 3 bases and J by 4 bases, and 9 bases separated the two germline ends. The CDR3 consists of 13 residues. CDR1 WSHSY and CDR2 SAAADI come from the germline V gene. This CDR3 is CASSEVPSYGYTF. The CDR3 bases are TGCGCCAGCAGTGAAGTTCCCTCCTATGGCTACACCTTC.

This sequence joins TRBV28 and TRBJ2-7; 10 nucleotides align to TRBD1. Germline V lookup: CDR1 MDHEN, CDR2 SYDVKM. Trimming took 5 bases from V and 1 from J; bases not matched to a gene: 2. The CDR3 loop spans 14 amino acids. CDR3 amino acids: CASSTGQGSYEQYF. DNA of the CDR3: TGTGCCAGCAGTACGGGACAGGGGTCCTACGAGCAGTACTTC.

There are a few counts of this clone. This rearrangement joins TRBV9 to TRBJ2-1; 7 bases fit TRBD2. Per germline, CDR1 SGDLS and CDR2 YYNGEE. The CDR3 length is 15 residues. J was trimmed by 4 bases and V by 0 bases; bases with no gene match: 4. For the CDR3, the DNA is TGTGCCAGCAGCGTAGCTCCGGGGGGATACAATGAGCAGTTCTTC. Protein: CASSVAPGGYNEQFF.

Notes on this clone: A read error may be the cause here, since a much bigger clone is one base away. The V gene is TRBV28, the J gene TRBJ1-1; D may be TRBD1 (6 bases). Germline CDR1 MDHEN, CDR2 SYDVKM. The CDR3 runs 12 residues. The chain's CDR3 is CAVGQLNTEASF. The CDR3 nucleotides are TGTGCCGTGGGACAACTGAACACTGAAGCTTCCTTT.

Of note for this clone: This likely traces to a read error, being one base from a far larger clone. The chain combines TRBV11-3 with TRBJ2-2; D gene ambiguous. The CDR3 length is 14 residues. Germline V gene lookup returns CDR1 SGHNT and CDR2 YENEEA. V dropped 1 base and J dropped 1 base, with 4 bases sitting between them. The DNA of the CDR3 is TGTGCCAGCAGCTTAGTGGGGAACACCGGGGAGCTGTTTTTT. Translation: CASSLVGNTGELFF.

The chain links TRBV7-2 to TRBJ1-4; D remains ambiguous. Germline CDR1 is SGHTA and CDR2 is FQGNSA. CDR3 length equals 16 residues. Trimming stripped 6 bases from V and 5 bases from J, with 19 bases between. The DNA of the CDR3 is TGTGCCAGCAGTCGTTCTCCAGGAGACCTCAATGAAAAACTGTTTTTT. It encodes CASSRSPGDLNEKLFF.

J is TRBJ2-7 and V is TRBV6-1, with 12 bases matching TRBD2. Trimming at V came to 7 bases and at J to 4 bases, leaving 2 bases not matched to a gene. CDR1 is MNHNS, CDR2 SASEGT, per germline. The CDR3 totals 13 residues. In DNA form, the CDR3 reads TGTGCCAGCAAGACTAGCGGGGGATACGAGCAGTACTTC. This gives the protein CASKTSGGYEQYF.

V usage is TRBV29-1 and J usage is TRBJ2-7, with TRBD1 matching 7 bases. Germline V CDR1 and CDR2: SQVTM, ANQGSEA. The ends lost 0 bases at V and 1 base at J; junction bases unmatched: 6. There are 15 residues in the CDR3. The CDR3 DNA is TGCAGCGTTGAAGATGCGGACAGGCCTTCCTACGAGCAGTACTTC. Protein product: CSVEDADRPSYEQYF.

Comments on this clone: A read error may explain this, as a much larger clone is one base away. Other DNA sequences in this sample translate to the same CDR3. CDR3 bases: TGTGCCAGCAGCTTAAGGATGAACACTGAAGCTTTCTTT. Its protein product is CASSLRMNTEAFF. J is TRBJ1-1 and V is TRBV7-2; D unresolved. The CDR3 has 13 residues. Germline CDR1 and CDR2: SGHTA and FQGNSA. V shed 2 bases and J shed 0 bases, with 4 bases lying between them. Full variable domain (remainder filled in from reference TRBV7-2 and TRBJ1-1): GAGVSQSPSNKVTEKGKDVELRCDPISGHTALYWYRQSLGQGLEFLIYFQGNSAPDKSGLPSDRFSAERTGGSVSTLTIQRTQQEDSAVYLCASSLRMNTEAFFGQGTRLTVV.

The chain joins TRBV4-3 to TRBJ2-5; 9 bases line up with TRBD2. The V gene's germline CDR1 is LGHNA and CDR2 YSLEER. The J segment lost 1 base and the V segment lost 4 bases, leaving 10 bases of the junction unmatched. The CDR3 has 17 residues. The CDR3 is CASSPATSGLGQETQYF. Here the CDR3 DNA reads TGCGCCAGCAGCCCGGCCACTAGCGGGCTGGGCCAAGAGACCCAGTACTTC.